The 30 T cell receptor beta chains listed next were all sequenced from one sample in a study of tumor and adjacent non-tumor tissue in lung cancer. RNA was extracted from bulk tissue without any cell sorting. TCRbeta libraries were built with three rounds of nested PCR, modified from ARM-PCR. From the multiplex PCR reads, TCRdb called clonotypes with MiXCR, one entry per CDR3 protein. This sample carries some 100,000 distinct CDR3 sequences, 75% of them seen once, and the ten largest clones take 37%. Sequencing input: lung tumor tissue. The receptor set was obtained from a woman between 55 and 75 years old with non-small cell lung cancer.

In the case of this clonotype: A much larger clone lies a single base off, so this may be a read error. The chain employs TRBV10-3 and TRBJ1-5; D call uncertain. The CDR3 has 16 residues. The V end was cut by 3 bases, the J end by 2 bases, with 14 bases between. Germline V gene data show CDR1 as ENHRY and CDR2 as SYGVKD. The CDR3 here is CAISDLEHSGNQPQHF. The CDR3 bases are TGTGCCATCAGTGATCTCGAACATTCGGGCAATCAGCCCCAGCATTTT.

A note on this clonotype: One end of the junction varies from germline; a read error may be responsible. The V call is TRBV4-1, the J call TRBJ1-4, with D uncertain. Germline CDR1 is MGHRA and CDR2 is YSYEKL. The CDR3 spans 18 residues. The CDR3 coding sequence is TGCGCCAGCAGCCAAGAGCCCCTCCTGGAGATAACTAATGAAAAACTTTTTTTT. This gives the protein CASSQEPLLEITNEKLFF.

The rearrangement links TRBV11-3 to TRBJ2-7; 9 nucleotides line up with TRBD1. J lost 7 bases, V lost 2 bases, and 9 bases had no gene match. Germline CDR1 SGHNT, CDR2 YENEEA. The CDR3 totals 15 residues. Here the CDR3 DNA reads TGTGCCAGCAGCTTACGGACAGGGGTCTACTATGAGCAGTACTTC. Its protein is CASSLRTGVYYEQYF.

This clonotype came up many times. The chain is built from TRBV6-6 and TRBJ2-1; D gene unclear. The CDR3 sequence is 14 residues long. Deletions cut 4 bases from V and 4 bases from J, with 11 bases between. Germline CDR1 MNHNY, CDR2 SVGAGI (reference sequence). Here the CDR3 reads CASSLSAAYNEQFF. CDR3 nucleotides: TGTGCCAGCAGTTTATCGGCCGCTTACAATGAGCAGTTCTTC.

This rearrangement joins TRBV13 to TRBJ2-7; D remains unclear. The V gene's germline CDR1 is PRHDT and CDR2 FYEKMQ (reference sequence). This CDR3 is 13 amino acids long. The CDR3 DNA sequence: TGTGTCAACAGCCTCTCCAAGTTGGGCGAGCAGTACTTC. Amino acids: CVNSLSKLGEQYF.

On this clonotype: Just one base apart from a much larger clone, this may be a read error. The chain has TRBV4-2 and TRBJ2-3; the match to TRBD2 covers 8 bases. The V segment lost 7 bases and the J segment 0 bases; nucleotides outside the gene matches: 6. This CDR3 spans 15 amino acids. Germline-derived CDR1 and CDR2 are LGHNA and YNFKEQ. The CDR3 nucleotides read TGTGCCAGCAACCATGGGACTAGAAGCACAGATACGCAGTATTTT. Translating gives CASNHGTRSTDTQYF.

With respect to this clonotype: Relative to the germline gene, one junction end is altered; a read error may explain this. The V and J genes are TRBV20-1 and TRBJ1-6, with D possibly matching TRBD1 (6 bases). Germline assignment: CDR1 DFQATT and CDR2 SNEGSKA (reference sequence). The CDR3 is made up of 15 amino acids. The CDR3 DNA reads as TGCAGTGCGCTAGGGCTGGGGGCAGGGTTGTCACCCATCCACTTT. Translated, it gives CSALGLGAGLSPIHF.

As concerns this clonotype: This clone may be a read error of a much larger clone one base away. The CDR3 DNA reads as TGTGCCATCAGTGAGTCTCAGGGACAGGGGGTCCACGAGCAGTACTTC. It codes for CAISESQGQGVHEQYF. This chain joins TRBV10-3 and TRBJ2-7; 11 nucleotides match TRBD1. V lost 0 bases and J lost 5; bases outside the gene matches: 6. Germline V gene sequence: CDR1 ENHRY, CDR2 SYGVKD. The CDR3 has 16 amino acids.

The rearrangement joins TRBV12-3 or TRBV12-4 to TRBJ1-2; a possible D gene is TRBD1 (5 bases). The CDR3 spans 15 residues. Trimming took 11 bases from V and 4 from J, leaving 23 bases between them. CDR3 nucleotide sequence: TGTGCCTGCCGGGCCAGGTCAGGTGGGGGCTATGGCTACACCTTC. Translation gives CACRARSGGGYGYTF.

A word on this clonotype: This may be a read error, as it is one base from a much larger clone. The CDR3 loop is CAINESLAYEQYF. CDR3 DNA sequence: TGTGCCATCAATGAGTCGTTAGCTTACGAGCAGTACTTC. The chain combines TRBV10-3 with TRBJ2-7, with D unresolved. CDR3 size: 13 residues. In germline, CDR1 is ENHRY, CDR2 SYGVKD.

As concerns this clonotype: A read error may produce the germline difference seen at one junction end. J is TRBJ2-7 and V is TRBV28, with 13 bases identical to TRBD2. CDR3 length: 20 amino acids. Germline-derived CDR1 and CDR2 are MDHEN and SYDVKM. CDR3 amino acids: CSSSLKYPGLAGVGGREQYF. CDR3 sequence (DNA): TGTTCCAGCAGTCTCAAATACCCCGGACTAGCGGGAGTAGGGGGTCGGGAGCAGTACTTC.

V usage is TRBV11-2 and J usage is TRBJ2-3, with TRBD2 matching over 7 bases. The CDR3 totals 15 residues. Germline V gene lookup returns CDR1 SGHAT and CDR2 FQNNGV. J was trimmed by 9 bases and V by 0 bases; bases with no gene match: 9. In DNA form, the CDR3 reads TGTGCCAGCAGCTTAGATCTCGTTGGGGGGGACACGCAGTATTTT. This codes for CASSLDLVGGDTQYF.

By its share, this clonotype is medium-sized. The V and J genes are TRBV11-2 and TRBJ1-5, with D unresolved. Germline V gene data show CDR1 as SGHAT and CDR2 as FQNNGV. The CDR3 totals 15 residues. V was cut by 1 base and J by 7 bases, with 14 bases left in between. CDR3: CASSLAPTFGQPQHF. The CDR3 nucleotides read TGTGCCAGCAGCTTAGCCCCCACGTTTGGGCAGCCCCAGCATTTT.

Comment on this clonotype: At one boundary the junction diverges from the germline segment, which might be a read error. The chain uses TRBV11-3 and TRBJ2-7, with a tentative D call TRBD2 (5 bases). Germline CDR1 is SGHNT and CDR2 is YENEEA. The CDR3 loop spans 14 amino acids. Here the CDR3 reads CASTLDTGSYEHYF. Here the CDR3 DNA reads TGTGCCAGCACCTTAGATACGGGATCCTACGAGCATTACTTC.

With regard to this clonotype: This CDR3 is missing its conserved last phenylalanine or tryptophan, likely due to a read error. The limits of the CDR3 on the DNA are not certain, so only TCRdb's listed CDR3 is given. This chain connects TRBV11-3 to TRBJ2-5; no check of the table's D call, TRBD1, against the DNA was made. CDR1 is SGHNT, CDR2 YENEEA, per germline. The CDR3 is 15 residues long, ends included. CDR3 sequence reads: CASSLVGHIGETQNL.

A word on this clonotype: This may come from a read error, since a much larger clone is one base off. The chain couples TRBV6-5 to TRBJ1-4; 8 bases fit TRBD1. The CDR3 spans 18 residues. CDR1 is MNHEY and CDR2 is SVGAGI in the germline V gene. The CDR3, as DNA: TGTGCCAACAGTGTCAGCTCAGGGGGCCGTGCAACTAATGAAAAACTGTTTTTT. Translated, it gives CANSVSSGGRATNEKLFF.

Details on this clonotype: The conserved final phenylalanine or tryptophan is absent from the CDR3, which likely points to a read error. The chain links TRBV20-1 to TRBJ2-3; D is ambiguous. From germline, CDR1 is DFQATT and CDR2 SNEGSKA (reference sequence). The CDR3 sequence is 14 residues long. In nucleotides, the CDR3 is TGCAGAGCTAGAGATTTTTACCGCACAGATACGCAGTATTTG. It encodes CRARDFYRTDTQYL.

Concerning this clonotype itself: One end of the junction fails to match germline, which may point to a read error. The chain has TRBV6-5 and TRBJ2-2; TRBD1 or TRBD2 may be the D gene (5 bases each). Germline lookup yields CDR1 MNHEY and CDR2 SVGAGI. The CDR3 runs 15 residues. As DNA, the CDR3 is TGTACCAGCAACCGGGACGTTGCGTCCACCGGGGAGCTGTTTTTT. Its protein is CTSNRDVASTGELFF.

This rearrangement joins TRBV14 to TRBJ2-1; D might be TRBD1 or TRBD2, each matching 5 bases. The germline V gene encodes CDR1 SGHDN and CDR2 FVKESK. The CDR3 runs 11 residues. The V end was cut by 3 bases, the J end by 10 bases, with 7 bases between. The DNA for the CDR3 is TGTGCCAGCAGCCAGTGGGGGGAGCAGTTCTTC. This sequence encodes CASSQWGEQFF.

A single count supports this clonotype. Since a much larger clone is just one base distant, this may be a read error. The CDR3 end shows no conserved phenylalanine or tryptophan, and so a read error is likely. J is TRBJ2-5 and V is TRBV6-6; 12 nucleotides agree with TRBD2. Trimming at V came to 5 bases and at J to 2 bases, leaving 0 bases not matched to a gene. The CDR3 consists of 14 residues. The germline V gene encodes CDR1 MNHNY and CDR2 SVGAGI (reference sequence). The CDR3 nucleotides read TGTGCCAGCAGTGGGACTAGCGGGCAAGAGACCCAGTACTTA. Its protein product is CASSGTSGQETQYL.

With regard to this clonotype: A read error is possible here, since a much larger clone lies one base away. The V and J genes are TRBV20-1 and TRBJ2-3; D unresolved. This CDR3 has 16 residues. Germline CDR1 and CDR2: DFQATT and SNEGSKA (reference sequence). The CDR3 coding sequence is TGCAGTGCTAGTTACCCACCTGGCCTGGGCACAGATACGGAGTATTTT. This sequence encodes CSASYPPGLGTDTEYF.

On this clonotype itself: One junction end disagrees with the germline gene, perhaps due to a read error. The chain combines TRBV20-1 with TRBJ2-1; weak D call: TRBD1 (5 bases). The CDR3 consists of 14 residues. CDR1 is DFQATT, CDR2 SNEGSKA, per germline (reference sequence). The CDR3 sequence is CSARDPTVHNEQFF. In DNA form, the CDR3 reads TGCAGTGCTAGAGATCCGACAGTCCACAATGAACAGTTCTTC.

Regarding this clonotype: The junction departs from the called germline gene at one end, perhaps through a read error. CDR3 in DNA: TGCAGTGTTAGAGATTTCGGGACTAGCGGGGGGGAAAGCTCCTACACTGAGCAGTTCTTC. Translating gives CSVRDFGTSGGESSYTEQFF. The chain combines TRBV20-1 with TRBJ2-1; 16 bases agree with TRBD2. The CDR3 sequence is 20 residues long. Germline lookup yields CDR1 DFQATT and CDR2 SNEGSKA (reference sequence).

This clonotype was observed a single time. A read error may be the cause here, since a much bigger clone is one base away. The chain carries TRBV28 and TRBJ1-6; D gene ambiguous. Per germline, CDR1 MDHEN and CDR2 SYDVKM. The CDR3 is made up of 13 amino acids. Here the CDR3 DNA reads TGTGTCAGCAGTTTAGATCCAAATTCACCCCTCCACTTT. Amino acids: CVSSLDPNSPLHF.

The V gene is TRBV10-3, the J gene TRBJ1-1; 8 bases line up with TRBD1. The CDR3 length is 14 residues. V dropped 7 bases and J dropped 9; count of bases not matched to a gene: 13. In germline, CDR1 is ENHRY, CDR2 SYGVKD. DNA of the CDR3: TGTGCCATCAATGATGGGACAGGAGGTGAACAAGCTTTCTTT. It specifies CAINDGTGGEQAFF.

A note on this clonotype: At one boundary the junction diverges from the germline segment, which might be a read error. This sequence joins TRBV5-1 and TRBJ1-2, with D uncertain. This CDR3 has 15 amino acids. The germline V gene has CDR1 SGHRS and CDR2 YFSETQ. For the CDR3, the DNA is TGCGCCAGCAGCCCCCTCGCGGTGACTAACTATGACTACACCTTC. Protein product: CASSPLAVTNYDYTF.

This sequence joins TRBV6-2 or TRBV6-3 and TRBJ2-2; possibly TRBD2 for D (5 bases). V was clipped by 2 bases and J by 6 bases, with 16 bases between them. This CDR3 has 16 residues. Germline lookup yields CDR1 MNHEY and CDR2 SVGEGT. The CDR3 nucleotides are TGTGCCAGCAGTTACCCCAGCGGAAGCAGCGCCGGGGAGCTGTTTTTT. Residues: CASSYPSGSSAGELFF.

Worth noting for this clonotype: A much larger clone lies one base from this, so it may be a read error. The chain is built from TRBV6-5 and TRBJ1-6, with D uncertain. Germline-derived CDR1 and CDR2 are MNHEY and SVGAGI. V was cut by 0 bases and J by 8 bases, with 11 bases left in between. The CDR3 sequence is 15 residues long. CDR3 DNA: TGTGCCAGCAGTTACTCGAACCTGGGCGATTCACCCCTCCACTTT. Translation gives CASSYSNLGDSPLHF.

On this clonotype itself: This sequence may be a read error, since a much larger clone differs from it by one base. The genes are TRBV20-1 and TRBJ1-5; tentatively, D is TRBD1 (5 bases). Germline CDR1 is DFQATT and CDR2 is SNEGSKA (reference sequence). The CDR3 loop spans 15 amino acids. The V and J ends lost 0 bases and 0 bases respectively, with 9 bases between them. CDR3 protein: CSARDRGDSNQPQHF. DNA for the CDR3: TGCAGTGCTAGAGATCGAGGGGATAGCAATCAGCCCCAGCATTTT.

This clonotype has at least ten counts. This chain joins TRBV6-2 or TRBV6-3 and TRBJ2-2; D unresolved. Per germline, CDR1 MNHEY and CDR2 SVGEGT. V was pared by 6 bases and J by 6 bases, with 14 bases between. This CDR3 comprises 14 residues. The CDR3 sequence: CASSSPSTSGELFF. As DNA, the CDR3 is TGTGCCAGCAGCTCTCCGTCCACGTCCGGGGAGCTGTTTTTT.